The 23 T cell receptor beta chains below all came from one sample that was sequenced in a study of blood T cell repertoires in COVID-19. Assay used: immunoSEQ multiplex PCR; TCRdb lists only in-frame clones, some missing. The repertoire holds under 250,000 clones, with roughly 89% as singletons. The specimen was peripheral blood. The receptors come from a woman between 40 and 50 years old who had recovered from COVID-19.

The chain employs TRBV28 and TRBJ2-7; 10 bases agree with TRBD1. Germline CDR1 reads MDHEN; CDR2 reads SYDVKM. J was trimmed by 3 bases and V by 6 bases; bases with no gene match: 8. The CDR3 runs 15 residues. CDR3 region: CASSRQGAAVYEQYF. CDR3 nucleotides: TGTGCCAGCAGCCGACAGGGGGCTGCGGTCTACGAGCAGTACTTC. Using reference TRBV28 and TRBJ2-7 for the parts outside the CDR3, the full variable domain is DVKVTQSSRYLVKRTGEKVFLECVQDMDHENMFWYRQDPGLGLRLIYFSYDVKMKEKGDIPEGYSVSREKKERFSLILESASTNQTSMYLCASSRQGAAVYEQYFGPGTRLTVT.

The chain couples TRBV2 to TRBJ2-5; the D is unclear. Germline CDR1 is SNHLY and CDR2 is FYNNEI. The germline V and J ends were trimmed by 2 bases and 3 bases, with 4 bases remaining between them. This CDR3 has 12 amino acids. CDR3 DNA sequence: TGTGCCAGCAGTGAATTAAAAGAGACCCAGTACTTC. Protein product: CASSELKETQYF.

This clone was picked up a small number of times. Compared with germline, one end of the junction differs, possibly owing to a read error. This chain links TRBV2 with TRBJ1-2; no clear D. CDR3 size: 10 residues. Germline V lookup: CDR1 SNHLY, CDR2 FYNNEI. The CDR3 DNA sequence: TGTGCCAGCAGTGCCCCGGGTCTGTACTTC. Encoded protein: CASSAPGLYF.

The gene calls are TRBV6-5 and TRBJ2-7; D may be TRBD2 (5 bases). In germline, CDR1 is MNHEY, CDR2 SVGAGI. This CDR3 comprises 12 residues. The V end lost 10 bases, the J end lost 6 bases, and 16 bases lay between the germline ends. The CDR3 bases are TGTGCCACCACAGAGAGGGTAAGCGAGCAGTACTTC. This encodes CATTERVSEQYF.

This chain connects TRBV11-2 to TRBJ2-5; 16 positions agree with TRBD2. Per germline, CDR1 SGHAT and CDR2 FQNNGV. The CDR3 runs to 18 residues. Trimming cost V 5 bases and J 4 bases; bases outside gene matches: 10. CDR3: CASSIGTSGGAWLETQYF. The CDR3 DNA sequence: TGTGCCAGCAGCATCGGGACTAGCGGGGGGGCTTGGTTAGAGACCCAGTACTTC.

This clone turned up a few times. The CDR3 region is CASSPGGNYGYTF. CDR3 nucleotides: TGTGCCAGCTCCCCGGGGGGGAACTATGGCTACACCTTC. V usage is TRBV18 and J usage is TRBJ1-2; possible D gene TRBD1, 5 bases. V lost 6 bases, J lost 2 bases, and 10 bases lay in between. Germline assignment: CDR1 KGHSH and CDR2 LQKENI. The CDR3 loop spans 13 amino acids.

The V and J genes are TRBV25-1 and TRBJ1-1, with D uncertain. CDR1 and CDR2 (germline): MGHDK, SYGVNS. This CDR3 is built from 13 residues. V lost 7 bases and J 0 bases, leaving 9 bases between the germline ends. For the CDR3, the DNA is TGTGCCAGCATGAGGAGTCTGAACACTGAAGCTTTCTTT. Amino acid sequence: CASMRSLNTEAFF.

The CDR3: CASRMQGAPGGELFF. As DNA, the CDR3 is TGCGCCAGTAGGATGCAGGGGGCGCCGGGCGGGGAGCTGTTTTTT. This chain connects TRBV5-1 to TRBJ2-2, with 8 bases identical to TRBD1. The V gene's germline CDR1 is SGHRS and CDR2 YFSETQ. The length of the CDR3 is 15 residues. V shed 8 bases, J shed 7 bases, and the junction held 13 bases outside the gene matches.

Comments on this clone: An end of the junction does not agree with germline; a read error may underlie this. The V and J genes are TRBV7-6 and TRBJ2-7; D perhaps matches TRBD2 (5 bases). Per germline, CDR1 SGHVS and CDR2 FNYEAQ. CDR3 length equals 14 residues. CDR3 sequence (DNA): TGTGCCGGCAGCTTAGCGCCCCAGACCTACGAGCAGTACTTC. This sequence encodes CAGSLAPQTYEQYF.

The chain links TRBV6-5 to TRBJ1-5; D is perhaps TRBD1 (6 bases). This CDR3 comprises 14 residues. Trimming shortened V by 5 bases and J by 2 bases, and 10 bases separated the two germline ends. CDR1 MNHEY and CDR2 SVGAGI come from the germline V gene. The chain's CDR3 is CASSLRQGNQPQHF. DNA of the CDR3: TGTGCCAGCAGTCTAAGACAGGGCAATCAGCCCCAGCATTTT.

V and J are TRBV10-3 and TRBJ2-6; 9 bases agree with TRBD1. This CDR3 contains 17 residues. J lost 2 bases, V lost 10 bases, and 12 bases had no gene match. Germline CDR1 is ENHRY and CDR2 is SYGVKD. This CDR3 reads CATEPGTGLPGANVLTF. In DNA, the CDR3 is TGTGCCACGGAACCCGGGACAGGGCTTCCTGGGGCCAACGTCCTGACTTTC.

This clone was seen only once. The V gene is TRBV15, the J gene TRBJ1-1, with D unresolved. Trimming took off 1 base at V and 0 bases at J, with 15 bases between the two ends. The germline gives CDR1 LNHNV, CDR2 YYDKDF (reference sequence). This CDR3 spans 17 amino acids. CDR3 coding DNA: TGTGCCACCAGCAGAGGGCTCATACCGTTTATGAACACTGAAGCTTTCTTT. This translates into CATSRGLIPFMNTEAFF.

CDR3 amino acids: CASSLNRLDQETQYF. In DNA, the CDR3 is TGTGCCAGCTCGCTGAACAGGTTGGACCAAGAGACCCAGTACTTC. The chain is built from TRBV18 and TRBJ2-5; TRBD1 might be the D (5 bases). V lost 6 bases and J 0 bases, leaving 14 bases between the germline ends. The CDR3 covers 15 residues. Germline values: CDR1 KGHSH, CDR2 LQKENI.

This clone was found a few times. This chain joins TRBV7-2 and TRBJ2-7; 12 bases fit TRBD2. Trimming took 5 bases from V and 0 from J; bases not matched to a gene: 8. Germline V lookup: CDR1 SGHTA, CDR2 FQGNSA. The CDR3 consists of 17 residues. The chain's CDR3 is CASSTRLAGDDSYEQYF. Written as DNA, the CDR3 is TGTGCCAGCAGCACCAGACTAGCGGGGGACGACTCCTACGAGCAGTACTTC. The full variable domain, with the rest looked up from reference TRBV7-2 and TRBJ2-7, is GAGVSQSPSNKVTEKGKDVELRCDPISGHTALYWYRQSLGQGLEFLIYFQGNSAPDKSGLPSDRFSAERTGGSVSTLTIQRTQQEDSAVYLCASSTRLAGDDSYEQYFGPGTRLTVT.

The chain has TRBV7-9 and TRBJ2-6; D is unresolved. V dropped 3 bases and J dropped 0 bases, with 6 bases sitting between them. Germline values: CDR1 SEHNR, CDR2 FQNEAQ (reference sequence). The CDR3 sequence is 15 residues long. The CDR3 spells CASSLSNSGANVLTF. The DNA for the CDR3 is TGTGCCAGCAGCTTGAGTAACTCTGGGGCCAACGTCCTGACTTTC.

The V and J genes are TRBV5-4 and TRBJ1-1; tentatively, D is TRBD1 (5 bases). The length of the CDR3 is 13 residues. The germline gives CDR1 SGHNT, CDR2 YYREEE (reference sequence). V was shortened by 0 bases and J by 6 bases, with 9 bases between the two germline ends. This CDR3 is CASSLVGGAEAFF. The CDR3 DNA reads TGTGCCAGCAGCTTGGTGGGGGGAGCTGAAGCTTTCTTT.

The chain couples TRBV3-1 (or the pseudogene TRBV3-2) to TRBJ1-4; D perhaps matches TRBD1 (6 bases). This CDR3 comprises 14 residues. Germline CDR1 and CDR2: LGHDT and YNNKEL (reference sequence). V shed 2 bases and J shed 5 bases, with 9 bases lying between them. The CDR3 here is CASSQRQGNEKLFF. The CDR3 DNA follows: TGTGCCAGCAGCCAACGGCAGGGGAATGAAAAACTGTTTTTT.

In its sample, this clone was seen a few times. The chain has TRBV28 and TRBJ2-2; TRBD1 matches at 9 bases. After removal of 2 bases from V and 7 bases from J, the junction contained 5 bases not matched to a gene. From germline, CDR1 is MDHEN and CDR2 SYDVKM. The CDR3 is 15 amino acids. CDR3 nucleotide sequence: TGTGCCAGCAGTTTAGGGACAGGGTATCACGGGGAGCTGTTTTTT. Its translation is CASSLGTGYHGELFF.

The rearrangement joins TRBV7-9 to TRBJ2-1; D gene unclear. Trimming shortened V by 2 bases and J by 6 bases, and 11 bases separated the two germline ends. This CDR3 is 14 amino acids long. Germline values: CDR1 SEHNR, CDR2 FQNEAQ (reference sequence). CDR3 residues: CASSLTGFGNEQFF. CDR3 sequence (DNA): TGTGCCAGCAGCTTAACGGGTTTTGGCAATGAGCAGTTCTTC. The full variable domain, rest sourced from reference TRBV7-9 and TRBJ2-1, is DTGVSQNPRHKITKRGQNVTFRCDPISEHNRLYWYRQTLGQGPEFLTYFQNEAQLEKSRLLSDRFSAERPKGSFSTLEIQRTEQGDSAMYLCASSLTGFGNEQFFGPGTRLTVL.

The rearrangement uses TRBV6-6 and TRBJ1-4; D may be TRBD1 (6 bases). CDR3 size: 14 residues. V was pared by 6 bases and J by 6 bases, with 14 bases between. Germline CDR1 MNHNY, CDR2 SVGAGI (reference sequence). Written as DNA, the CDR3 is TGTGCCAGCAGCTTCAGGGGTAGGGATGAAAAACTGTTTTTT. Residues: CASSFRGRDEKLFF.

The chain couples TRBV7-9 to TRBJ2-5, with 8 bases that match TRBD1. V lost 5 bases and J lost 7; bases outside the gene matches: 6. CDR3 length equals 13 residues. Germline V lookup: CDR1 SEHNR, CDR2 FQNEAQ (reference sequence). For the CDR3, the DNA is TGTGCCAGCAGCCGGGGACAGGATGGGACCCAGTACTTC. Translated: CASSRGQDGTQYF.

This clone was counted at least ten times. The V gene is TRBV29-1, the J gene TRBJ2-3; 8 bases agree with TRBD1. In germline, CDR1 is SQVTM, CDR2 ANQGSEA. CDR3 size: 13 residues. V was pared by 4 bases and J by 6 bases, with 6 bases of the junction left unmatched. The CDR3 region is CSVVAGGMDTQYF. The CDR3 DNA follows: TGCAGCGTTGTGGCAGGGGGCATGGATACGCAGTATTTT.

CDR3 sequence reads: CASSLGTSGDYEQYF. The CDR3 DNA reads as TGCGCCAGCAGCTTGGGGACTAGCGGGGATTACGAGCAGTACTTC. The chain carries TRBV5-1 and TRBJ2-7; 12 bases are shared with TRBD2. The germline gives CDR1 SGHRS, CDR2 YFSETQ. The length of the CDR3 is 15 residues. With V trimmed by 0 bases and J by 4 bases, 2 bases remained unmatched.